This T cell receptor beta chain came from a study of blood T cells in healthy people across ages. General study findings and limits: As age increased, TCR beta diversity per million T cells fell in a roughly linear fashion. Naive CD4+ cells and diversity were both higher in long-lived donors than in aged donors.

Germline V gene sequence: CDR1 SGHTA, CDR2 FQGNSA. This CDR3 has 15 residues. The V end was cut by 5 bases, the J end by 5 bases, with 18 bases between. This clonotype was picked up a small number of times. Antigen unknown. A J-beta primer mix and a sample-barcoded 5' primer were used in a second PCR of about 7 to 12 cycles. A template-switch adaptor with 12 random nucleotides tagged each cDNA molecule. MiXCR was run by TCRdb on the 5' RACE reads, yielding one entry per CDR3 protein. The sample yields about 1,600,000 distinct CDR3 sequences, 35% to 45% seen once. Sample: blood. The chain is built from TRBV7-2 and TRBJ2-5; possibly TRBD2 for D (5 bases). The clonotype originates from a woman aged 18-29 years in good health. The CDR3 loop is CASSRSSLRGETQYF. In nucleotides, the CDR3 is TGTGCCAGCAGCCGGTCGTCCCTTCGAGGGGAGACCCAGTACTTC.